These 26 T cell receptor delta chains were all obtained from the same sample, sequenced in a study of γδ T cells in repeated Plasmodium falciparum infection. Flow sorting of PBMC yielded separate Vgamma9/Vdelta2+ and Vdelta2-negative gammadelta T cell populations for bulk repertoire analysis. TCRdb redid the clone calls on the multiplex PCR reads with CATT. The sample carries around 49,000 delta-chain clones, approximately 1.8% recorded once. Source material: gamma-delta T cells from blood. The receptor set was obtained from a pool of human donors (malaria-infected and uninfected, not separated).

This clone came up a few times. The protein in TCRdb stems from a much larger clone and differs at residue 17 from this DNA's translation, likely a read error; here the protein is translated from the DNA. V gene TRDV1 combines with J gene TRDJ2, with D tentatively TRDD3 (8 bases). TCRdb offers no J gene call, so here the DNA was matched to germline to obtain one. The V end was cut by 4 bases, the J end by 3 bases, with 36 bases between. The CDR3 runs to 23 residues. Germline CDR1 is TSWWSYY and CDR2 is QGS. This CDR3 reads CALGAMAFLHFTGGPAVTAQLFF. In nucleotides, the CDR3 is TGTGCTCTTGGGGCGATGGCCTTCCTCCATTTCACTGGGGGTCCCGCTGTGACAGCACAACTCTTCTTT.

The table lists this clone with many counts. With a far larger clone one base away, a read error is the likely cause. The chain carries TRDV2 and TRDJ1, with TRDD3 matching 13 bases. CDR1 is GEAIGNYY, CDR2 EKD, per germline. The CDR3 totals 20 residues. The CDR3 DNA sequence: TGTGCCTGTGGCACCCTCCAACTGGGGGATACGGATTCGTACACCGATAAACTCATCTTT. It translates to CACGTLQLGDTDSYTDKLIF.

This clone came up a few times. The protein given by TCRdb reflects a much larger clone and differs at residue 17 from this DNA's translation, likely from a read error; the protein shown is the DNA's translation. The chain has TRDV1 and TRDJ1; 10 nucleotides agree with TRDD3. As TCRdb names no J gene, one was assigned here on the basis of a DNA match to germline. Per germline, CDR1 TSWWSYY and CDR2 QGS. This CDR3 spans 22 amino acids. Trimming took 0 bases from V and 3 from J; bases not matched to a gene: 22. CDR3 protein: CALGELLYQYWGIPSYADKLIF. In DNA, the CDR3 is TGTGCTCTTGGGGAACTCCTATACCAGTATTGGGGGATACCCTCGTACGCCGATAAACTCATCTTT.

This clone was seen repeatedly, ten times or more. The chain carries TRDV1 and TRDJ1, with D possibly TRDD3 on 5 matching bases. Trimming shortened V by 3 bases and J by 1 base, and 21 bases separated the two germline ends. From germline, CDR1 is TSWWSYY and CDR2 QGS. The CDR3 sequence is 18 residues long. The CDR3 DNA reads TGTGCTCTTGGGGAGCTCCTTTTCCCTGGGAGACTCACCGATAAACTCATCTTT. Translated, it gives CALGELLFPGRLTDKLIF.

This clone was counted between two and nine times. TCRdb shows a much larger clone's protein in place of this DNA's translation, and the two differ at residue 16, likely through a read error; the protein shown is translated from the DNA. This sequence joins TRDV1 and TRDJ1, with 8 nucleotides matching TRDD3. No J segment appears in TCRdb, so it was assigned here by matching the sequence to germline. There are 20 residues in the CDR3. Germline trimming cut 0 bases from V and 8 bases from J; bases unmatched to any gene: 23. Germline V gene sequence: CDR1 TSWWSYY, CDR2 QGS. The CDR3 region has the DNA TGTGCTCTTGGGGAACTAGAGGTGCGTAGGGGATACAGGAGGGGAGAGAAACTCATCTTT. Translation gives CALGELEVRRGYRRGEKLIF.

The sample holds a few counts of this clone. A far bigger clonotype differs at one base, so this is likely a read error. Other nucleotide sequences from this sample produce the same CDR3. The V gene is given as TRDV3, and no J gene call is available; TRDD3, as called in the table, went unchecked against the DNA. This CDR3 region has 21 residues. The germline gives CDR1 TVYSNPD, CDR2 GDNSRS (reference sequence). The CDR3 loop is CAFTRADYIHWGIPGADKLIF. In DNA form, the CDR3 reads TGTGCCTTTACGAGGGCCGACTACATACACTGGGGGATACCAGGGGCCGATAAACTCATCTTC.

Regarding this clone: The protein recorded in TCRdb matches a much larger clone and deviates from this DNA's translation at residue 13, suggesting a read error; the protein here is obtained by translating the DNA. The J gene is TRDJ1, the V gene TRDV3; TRDD3 aligns across 8 bases. The CDR3 consists of 23 residues. From germline, CDR1 is TVYSNPD and CDR2 GDNSRS (reference sequence). The ends lost 3 bases at V and 1 base at J; junction bases unmatched: 34. Written as DNA, the CDR3 is TGTGCCTTAGATATTCACGACGTAAGGAGGTGGGGGATGCTTTGGAGGTTCACCGATAAACTCATCTTT. It yields the protein CALDIHDVRRWGMLWRFTDKLIF.

This clone was recorded many times. It differs at one base from a far larger clone, so likely a read error. Distinct nucleotide sequences in the sample also encode this CDR3. The rearrangement joins TRDV1 to TRDJ1; no reliable D call. V was cut by 4 bases and J by 0 bases, with 24 bases left in between. Germline assignment: CDR1 TSWWSYY and CDR2 QGS. The CDR3 length is 19 residues. CDR3 nucleotide sequence: TGTGCTCTTGGGGTGCCGGCGGGTGGACTGTGGACCTACACCGATAAACTCATCTTT. Its protein is CALGVPAGGLWTYTDKLIF.

Regarding this clone: TCRdb's protein, taken from a much larger clone, differs from this DNA's translation at residue 18, likely owing to a read error; the protein displayed comes from the DNA. This rearrangement joins TRDV1 to TRDJ1; TRDD3 is a possible D gene (8 bases). TCRdb carries no J gene annotation; the J gene was assigned here by matching the DNA with germline. This CDR3 is 22 amino acids long. Germline CDR1 is TSWWSYY and CDR2 is QGS. The CDR3 loop reads CALGVPFLRRGWGTRYTNKLIF. CDR3 nucleotides: TGTGCTCTTGGGGTTCCCTTCCTCCGTCGGGGCTGGGGGACCCGATACACCAATAAACTCATCTTT.

A note on this clone: The protein TCRdb lists belongs to a much larger clone and differs from this DNA's translation at residue 5, which points to a read error; the protein shown is made from the DNA. The V gene is TRDV3, the J gene TRDJ1; perhaps TRDD3 as D (10 bases). CDR1 is TVYSNPD and CDR2 is GDNSRS in the germline V gene (reference sequence). The CDR3 sequence is 17 residues long. The germline V and J ends were trimmed by 0 bases and 2 bases, with 22 bases remaining between them. For the CDR3, the DNA is TGTGCCTTTAGGCGGGCCTTCCTACTGGGGGATACCGATAAACTCATCTTT. This translates into CAFRRAFLLGDTDKLIF.

There are many counts of this clone. The CDR3 protein is CALGHYPRGILRWVNKGVTAQLFF. CDR3 DNA sequence: TGTGCTCTTGGTCATTACCCAAGGGGGATCCTGCGGTGGGTGAACAAGGGGGTGACAGCACAACTCTTCTTT. The V call is TRDV1, the J call TRDJ2, with TRDD3 identical over 7 bases. V shed 6 bases, J shed 3 bases, and the junction held 34 bases outside the gene matches. The CDR3 contains 24 residues. CDR1 TSWWSYY and CDR2 QGS come from the germline V gene.

This clone was observed many times. A read error likely explains why the TCRdb protein, taken from a much larger clone, differs from this DNA's translation at residue 3; the protein shown is translated from the DNA. This chain connects TRDV2 to TRDJ1; 11 bases agree with TRDD3. The CDR3 length is 19 residues. Germline lookup yields CDR1 GEAIGNYY and CDR2 EKD. The chain's CDR3 is CARDTVSGGYSGYTDKLIF. CDR3 in DNA: TGTGCCCGTGACACCGTTTCTGGGGGATACTCCGGGTACACCGATAAACTCATCTTT.

On this clone: Since a far larger clone is one base different, this is likely a read error. Distinct nucleotide sequences in the sample also encode this CDR3. This chain links TRDV2 with TRDJ1; a weak D match, TRDD3 (5 bases). No J gene is reported in TCRdb; it was inferred here by comparing the DNA with germline. Germline CDR1 is GEAIGNYY and CDR2 is EKD. This CDR3 is built from 15 residues. Trimming cost V 3 bases and J 4 bases, with 17 bases left between them. The CDR3 nucleotides read TGTGCCTGTGACCCCTTGGGGAGCGGACGCGATAAACTCATCTTT. This encodes CACDPLGSGRDKLIF.

This clone was picked up many times. This probably arose from a read error, given a far larger clone one base away. Additional DNA sequences in this sample encode the identical CDR3. The chain carries TRDV2 and TRDJ1, with 13 bases lining up with TRDD3. Assignment of the J gene here rests on matching the DNA to germline, because TCRdb gives none. V lost 1 base to trimming and J lost 0 bases; unmatched junction nucleotides: 13. The CDR3 extends over 20 amino acids. Germline CDR1 reads GEAIGNYY; CDR2 reads EKD. The CDR3 sequence is CACDTILLGDTRAYTDKLIF. CDR3 in DNA: TGTGCCTGTGACACGATACTACTGGGGGATACGCGGGCTTACACCGATAAACTCATCTTT.

This clone has at least ten counts. A far larger clone is just one base off, so this is likely a read error. Different DNA sequences within this sample yield the same CDR3. The gene calls are TRAV38-2/DV8 and TRDJ1; 13 nucleotides line up with TRDD3. The J gene was not available in TCRdb and was assigned here by matching the DNA to germline segments. The length of the CDR3 is 19 residues. Germline V gene lookup returns CDR1 TSESDYY and CDR2 QEAYKQQN. The CDR3, as DNA: TGTGCTTATAGGATGCTACTGGGGGATACGGGTTTTTGGACCGACAAACTCATCTTT. Encoded protein: CAYRMLLGDTGFWTDKLIF.

This clone was observed many times. The V call is TRDV1, the J call TRDJ1, with 10 positions matching TRDD3. V trimming: 0 bases; J trimming: 2 bases; junction bases outside the gene matches: 12. CDR3 size: 19 residues. CDR1 TSWWSYY and CDR2 QGS come from the germline V gene. The CDR3 loop reads CALGELKGGYAWGTDKLIF. CDR3 bases: TGTGCTCTTGGGGAACTGAAAGGGGGATACGCCTGGGGGACCGATAAACTCATCTTT.

A few counts support this clone. TCRdb lists the protein of a much larger clone for this DNA, which differs at residue 15, so this is likely a read error; the protein given here is translated from the DNA itself. The chain joins TRDV1 to TRDJ1; D may be TRDD2 (6 bases). TCRdb does not report a J gene; here it was assigned by matching the DNA to germline references. The CDR3 consists of 21 residues. Germline V gene lookup returns CDR1 TSWWSYY and CDR2 QGS. With 1 base removed from V and 0 bases from J, the gap between germline ends came to 27 bases. CDR3 coding DNA: TGTGCTCTTGGGGAACCTTCCCGAATCCTACACCGGGGACCTCACACCGATAAACTCATCTTT. Translating gives CALGEPSRILHRGPHTDKLIF.

This clone was recorded at least ten times. TCRdb attributes to this sequence the protein of a much larger clone, which differs from the DNA translation at residue 10; a read error is likely, and the protein displayed is translated from the DNA. The V gene is TRDV3, the J gene TRDJ1; the D gene could be TRDD2 or TRDD3 (5 bases each). The germline V gene encodes CDR1 TVYSNPD and CDR2 GDNSRS (reference sequence). The CDR3 spans 21 residues. With 1 base removed from V and 0 bases from J, the gap between germline ends came to 33 bases. CDR3 DNA sequence: TGTGCCTTTATCCACCCTACGCACTGGAGGATAACGACGATTTACACCGATAAACTCATCTTT. Its protein product is CAFIHPTHWRITTIYTDKLIF.

This clone occurred a few times. TCRdb's protein for this DNA is that of a much larger clone and differs from the translation at residue 10, likely a read error; the protein shown is the DNA translation. The chain links TRDV1 to TRDJ1; no definite D call. TCRdb offers no J gene call, so here the DNA was matched to germline to obtain one. Trimming removed 3 bases at V and 10 bases at J, with 18 bases between. The CDR3 is 14 residues long. The germline CDR1 and CDR2 sequences are TSWWSYY and QGS. The chain's CDR3 is CALGDPSGGMRLIF. The CDR3 DNA is TGTGCTCTTGGGGACCCTAGTGGCGGAATGAGACTCATCTTT.

A word on this clone: TCRdb's listed protein matches a much larger clone and diverges from this DNA's translation at residue 5, likely through a read error; the protein shown comes from the DNA. The V gene is TRDV1, the J gene TRDJ1; 10 bases match TRDD3. The CDR3 contains 22 residues. V dropped 4 bases and J dropped 0; count of bases not matched to a gene: 23. Germline CDR1 reads TSWWSYY; CDR2 reads QGS. The CDR3 nucleotides read TGTGCTCTTGGGGGCAAACACCGTCGGGACTGGGGGATCCCTCCGTACACCGATAAACTCATCTTT. Translating it yields CALGGKHRRDWGIPPYTDKLIF.

In its sample, this clone was seen many times. TCRdb attributes to this sequence the protein of a much larger clone, which differs from the DNA translation at residue 14; a read error is likely, and the protein displayed is translated from the DNA. The V gene is TRDV3, the J gene TRDJ1, with 7 bases identical to TRDD2. This CDR3 is 18 amino acids long. In germline, CDR1 is TVYSNPD, CDR2 GDNSRS (reference sequence). Here the CDR3 DNA reads TGTGCCGCTGGGCCTTCCCACGGGTCCCCCTTCCTCACCAATAAACTCATCTTT. Its protein product is CAAGPSHGSPFLTNKLIF.

On this clone itself: Only one base separates this from a far larger clonotype, so it likely reflects a read error. This sample includes further DNA sequences coding for the same CDR3. J is TRDJ1 and V is TRDV1; a possible D gene is TRDD3 (5 bases). Germline matching of the DNA provided the J gene here, since TCRdb leaves it blank. The CDR3 runs to 20 residues. The germline gives CDR1 TSWWSYY, CDR2 QGS. DNA of the CDR3: TGCGCTCTTGGGGAACCCACTTTCGGGTACGTAAGGGGGTACACCGATAAACTCATCTTT. This encodes CALGEPTFGYVRGYTDKLIF.

Many counts were recorded for this clone. The mismatch at residue 2 between this DNA's translation and the TCRdb protein of a much larger clone likely reflects a read error; the protein shown is translated from the DNA. V is TRDV2 and J is TRDJ1, with 7 bases matching TRDD3. This CDR3 is built from 18 residues. Germline V gene sequence: CDR1 GEAIGNYY, CDR2 EKD. CDR3 sequence reads: CSCDTLSTGEQYTDKLIF. The CDR3 region has the DNA TGTTCCTGTGACACCCTAAGTACTGGGGAACAGTACACCGATAAACTCATCTTT.

To note about this clone: TCRdb records a much larger clone's protein for this DNA, with a difference at residue 15 that likely arises from a read error; the protein given is the translation of the DNA. The chain is built from TRDV1 and TRDJ1; D is unresolved. Since TCRdb gives no J gene, matching the DNA to germline was used here to assign it. The CDR3 length is 20 residues. Germline lookup yields CDR1 TSWWSYY and CDR2 QGS. Trimming shortened V by 1 base and J by 4 bases, and 28 bases separated the two germline ends. In nucleotides, the CDR3 is TGTGCTCTTGGGGAACAATGGCCGTGTGGGAGGGGCCTATGGAGCGATAAACTCATCTTT. Protein: CALGEQWPCGRGLWSDKLIF.

Only a few counts were recorded for this clone. The protein in TCRdb stems from a much larger clone and differs at residue 15 from this DNA's translation, likely a read error; here the protein is translated from the DNA. The rearrangement joins TRDV3 to TRDJ1; 8 bases map to TRDD3. TCRdb does not report a J gene; here it was assigned by matching the DNA to germline references. The CDR3 totals 20 residues. The ends lost 2 bases at V and 3 bases at J; junction bases unmatched: 26. CDR1 TVYSNPD and CDR2 GDNSRS come from the germline V gene (reference sequence). CDR3: CAFGSTYWGCPLMYADKLIF. The CDR3 DNA reads as TGTGCCTTTGGGTCTACGTACTGGGGGTGTCCCCTCATGTACGCCGATAAACTCATCTTT.

This clone was seen repeatedly, ten times or more. Since a far larger clone is one base different, this is likely a read error. The same CDR3 is also encoded by other DNA sequences in this sample. The chain is built from TRDV3 and TRDJ1; 7 bases line up with TRDD3. The J gene was not available in TCRdb and was assigned here by matching the DNA to germline segments. CDR1 and CDR2 from the germline V gene are TVYSNPD and GDNSRS (reference sequence). Trimming at V came to 2 bases and at J to 0 bases, leaving 36 bases not matched to a gene. The CDR3 runs to 24 residues. The CDR3, as DNA: TGTGCCTTTTACCACCACTTTTCAAGGGCACGACAGACGGGGGATGGGTGGAACACCGATAAACTCATCTTT. Its protein is CAFYHHFSRARQTGDGWNTDKLIF. Variable domain in full (rest from reference TRDV3 and TRDJ1): CDKVTQSSPDQTVASGSEVVLLCTYDTVYSNPDLFWYRIRPDYSFQFVFYGDNSRSEGADFTQGRFSVKHILTQKAFHLVISPVRTEDSATYYCAFYHHFSRARQTGDGWNTDKLIFGKGTRVTVEP.